This T cell receptor (beta chain) is drawn from a study of tissue T cells after allogeneic stem cell transplantation. The germline gives CDR1 NSQYPW, CDR2 LRSPGD (reference sequence). CDR3 length equals 15 residues. The V gene end was trimmed by 2 bases and the J gene end by 1 base; junction bases not matched to a gene: 2. Study-wide results and caveats: Within patients, tissue anatomy strongly shaped TCR repertoire composition.

Method: immunoSEQ multiplex PCR; TCRdb's copy keeps in-frame clones and lacks some. Among about 7,400 clones listed, 34% were seen once. Noted time point: mouse harvest day 14 after allogeneic transplant. The graft held 10^6 splenic CD5+ T cells and 10^7 T-cell-depleted bone marrow cells. Tissues came from B6→BALB/c major-mismatch GVHD mice at day 7 or 14. Note on this clone: Its specificity is unknown. Mouse names are used for the genes. The read stops 1 residue short of the end of the CDR3; the missing end is completed from the germline J gene.

The TCR originated in a female BALB/c mouse given C57BL/6 T cells with graft-versus-host disease after an allogeneic hematopoietic cell transplant. The chain is built from TRBV1 and TRBJ2-3; 8 bases are a match to TRBD2. Sequencing was carried out using skin. CDR3 amino acids: CTCSARGGGAETLYF. Incomplete CDR3 DNA: TGCACCTGCAGTGCACGGGGGGGCGGTGCAGAAACGCTGTAT. The variable domain in full, completed from reference TRBV1 and TRBJ2-3, reads VTLLEQNPRWRLVPRGQAVNLRCILKNSQYPWMSWYQQDLQKQLQWLFTLRSPGDKEVKSLPGADYLATRVTDTELRLQVANMSQGRTLYCTCSARGGGAETLYFGSGTRLTVL.